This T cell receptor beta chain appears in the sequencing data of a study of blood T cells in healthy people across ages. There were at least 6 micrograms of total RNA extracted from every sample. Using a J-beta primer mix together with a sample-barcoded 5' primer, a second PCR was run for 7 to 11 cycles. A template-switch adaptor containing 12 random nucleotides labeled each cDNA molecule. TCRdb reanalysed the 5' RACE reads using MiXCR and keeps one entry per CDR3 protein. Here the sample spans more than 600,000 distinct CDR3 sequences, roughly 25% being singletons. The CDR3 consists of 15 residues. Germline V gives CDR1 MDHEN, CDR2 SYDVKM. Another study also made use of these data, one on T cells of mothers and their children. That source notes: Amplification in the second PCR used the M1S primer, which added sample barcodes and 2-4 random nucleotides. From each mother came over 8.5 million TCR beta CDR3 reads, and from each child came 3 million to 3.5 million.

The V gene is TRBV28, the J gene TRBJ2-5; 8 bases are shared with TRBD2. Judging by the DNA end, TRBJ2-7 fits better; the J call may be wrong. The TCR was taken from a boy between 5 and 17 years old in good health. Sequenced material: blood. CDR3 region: CASSSAPLAGYEQYF. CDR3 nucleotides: TGTGCCAGCAGTTCCGCCCCTCTAGCGGGCTACGAGCAGTACTTC.